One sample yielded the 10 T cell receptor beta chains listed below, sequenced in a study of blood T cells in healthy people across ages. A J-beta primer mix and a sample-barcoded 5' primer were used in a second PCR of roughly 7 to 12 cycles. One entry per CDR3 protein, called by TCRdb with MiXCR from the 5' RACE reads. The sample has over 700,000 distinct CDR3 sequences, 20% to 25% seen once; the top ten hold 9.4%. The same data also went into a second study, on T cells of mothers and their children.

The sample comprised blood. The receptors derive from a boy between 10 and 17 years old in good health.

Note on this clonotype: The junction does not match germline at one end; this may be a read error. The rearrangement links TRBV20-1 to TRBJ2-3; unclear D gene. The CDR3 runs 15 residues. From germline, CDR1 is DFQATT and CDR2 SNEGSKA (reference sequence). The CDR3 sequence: CSARDRVRSTDKQYF. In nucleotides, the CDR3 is TGCAGTGCTAGAGATCGGGTTAGGAGCACAGATAAGCAGTATTTT.

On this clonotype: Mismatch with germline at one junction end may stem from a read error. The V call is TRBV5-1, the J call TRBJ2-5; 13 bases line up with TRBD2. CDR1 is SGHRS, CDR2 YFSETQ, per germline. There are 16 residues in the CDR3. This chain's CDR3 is CASSLGTSGIPRTQYF. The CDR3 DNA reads TGTGCCAGCAGCTTAGGGACTAGCGGGATTCCAAGAACCCAGTACTTC.

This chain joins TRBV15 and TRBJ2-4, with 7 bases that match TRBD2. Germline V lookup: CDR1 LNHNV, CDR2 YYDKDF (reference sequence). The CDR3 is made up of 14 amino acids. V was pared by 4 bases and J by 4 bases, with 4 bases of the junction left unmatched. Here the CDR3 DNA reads TGTGCCACCAGCAACGGACTAGTGAAAAACATTCAGTACTTC. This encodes CATSNGLVKNIQYF.

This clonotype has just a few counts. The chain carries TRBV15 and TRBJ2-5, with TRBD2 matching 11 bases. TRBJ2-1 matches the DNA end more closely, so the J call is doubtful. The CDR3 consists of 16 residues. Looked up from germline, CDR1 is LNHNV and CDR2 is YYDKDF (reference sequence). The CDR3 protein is CATSSGGTSGHNEQFF. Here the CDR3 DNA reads TGTGCCACCAGCAGCGGGGGGACTAGCGGTCACAATGAGCAGTTCTTC.

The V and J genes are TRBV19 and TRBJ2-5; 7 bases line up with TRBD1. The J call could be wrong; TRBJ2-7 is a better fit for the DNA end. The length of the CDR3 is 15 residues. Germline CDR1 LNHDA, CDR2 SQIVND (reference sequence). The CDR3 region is CASSIAGGSSYEQYF. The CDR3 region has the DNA TGTGCCAGTAGTATAGCAGGGGGTAGCTCCTACGAGCAGTACTTC.

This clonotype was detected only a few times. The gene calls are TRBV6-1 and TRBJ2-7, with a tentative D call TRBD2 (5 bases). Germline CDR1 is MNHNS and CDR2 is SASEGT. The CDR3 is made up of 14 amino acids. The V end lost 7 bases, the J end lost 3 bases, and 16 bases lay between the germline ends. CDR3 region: CASKPASWDYEQYF. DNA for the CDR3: TGTGCCAGCAAGCCAGCTAGCTGGGACTACGAGCAGTACTTC.

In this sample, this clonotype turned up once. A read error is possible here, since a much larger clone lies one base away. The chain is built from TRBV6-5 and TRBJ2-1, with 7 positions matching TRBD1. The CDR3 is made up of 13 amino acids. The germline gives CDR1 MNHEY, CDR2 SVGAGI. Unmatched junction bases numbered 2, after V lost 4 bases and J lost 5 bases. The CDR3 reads CASSFTGDNEQFF. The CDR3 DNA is TGTGCCAGCAGTTTTACAGGGGACAATGAGCAGTTCTTC.

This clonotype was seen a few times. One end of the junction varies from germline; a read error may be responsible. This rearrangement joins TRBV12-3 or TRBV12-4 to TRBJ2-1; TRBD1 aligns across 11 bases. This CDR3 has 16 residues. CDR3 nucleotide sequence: TGTGCCCGCAGTCTCTCCGGGACAGGGGGATCCAATGAGCAGTTCTTC. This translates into CARSLSGTGGSNEQFF.

The CDR3 region is CASSLMGEQYF. CDR3 DNA sequence: TGTGCCAGCAGTTTAATGGGCGAGCAGTACTTC. V gene TRBV12-3 or TRBV12-4 combines with J gene TRBJ2-5; no reliable D call. Gene TRBJ2-7 matches the end of the DNA better, so the J call may be wrong. There are 11 residues in the CDR3.

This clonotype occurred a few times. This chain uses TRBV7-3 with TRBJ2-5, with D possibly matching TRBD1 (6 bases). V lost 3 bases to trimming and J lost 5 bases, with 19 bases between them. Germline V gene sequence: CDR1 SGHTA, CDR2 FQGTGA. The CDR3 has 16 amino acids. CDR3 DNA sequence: TGTGCCAGCAGCTTCACAGGGCGACAGCCAGGGGAGACCCAGTACTTC. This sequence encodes CASSFTGRQPGETQYF. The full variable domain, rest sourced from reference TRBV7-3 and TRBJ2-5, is GAGVSQTPSNKVTEKGKYVELRCDPISGHTALYWYRQSLGQGPEFLIYFQGTGAADDSGLPNDRFFAVRPEGSVSTLKIQRTERGDSAVYLCASSFTGRQPGETQYFGPGTRLLVL.